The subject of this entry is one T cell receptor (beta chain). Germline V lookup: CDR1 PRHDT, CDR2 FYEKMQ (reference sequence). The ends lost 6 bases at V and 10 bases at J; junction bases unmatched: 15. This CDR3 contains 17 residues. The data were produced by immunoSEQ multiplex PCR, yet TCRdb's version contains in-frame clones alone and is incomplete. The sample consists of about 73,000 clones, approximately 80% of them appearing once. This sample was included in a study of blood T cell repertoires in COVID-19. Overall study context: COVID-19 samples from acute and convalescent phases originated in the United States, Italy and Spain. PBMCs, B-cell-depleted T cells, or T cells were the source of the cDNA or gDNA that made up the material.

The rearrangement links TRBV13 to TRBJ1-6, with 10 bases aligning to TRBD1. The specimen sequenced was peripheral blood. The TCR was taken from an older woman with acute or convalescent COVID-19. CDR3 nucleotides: TGTGCCAGCAGACTCTCCAGACAGGGGGCGTACGGGTCACCCCTCCACTTT. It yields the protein CASRLSRQGAYGSPLHF.